This T cell receptor (beta chain) derives from a study of TIL therapy for anti-PD-1-resistant metastatic lung cancer. As to time point: pre-treatment sample, taken before nivolumab and TIL therapy. The tumor samples were excised metastases, mostly pleural nodules or supraclavicular lymph nodes. Per germline, CDR1 SEHNR and CDR2 FQNEAQ (reference sequence). V was pared by 5 bases and J by 6 bases, with 9 bases of the junction left unmatched. The CDR3 contains 15 residues. The libraries were made with immunoSEQ v3. TCRdb's table, derived via immunoSEQ multiplex PCR, lists solely in-frame clones and lacks some. The sample gives roughly 8,000 clones, 70% to 80% of which show up once; 7% is in the top ten.

This sequence originates from a person between 25 and 80 years old with non-small cell lung cancer. Sequenced material: tumor tissue, taken at baseline. The J gene is TRBJ2-3, the V gene TRBV7-9; 9 bases are a match to TRBD1. CDR3 coding DNA: TGTGCCAGCAGCCCGCCCGGGACAGGGTTGGATACGCAGTATTTT. Translated, it gives CASSPPGTGLDTQYF.